This passage covers 14 T cell receptor beta chains from one sample sequenced in a study of CD8+ T cells in alopecia areata. After isolation, RNA underwent reverse transcription to generate cDNA as the sequencing template. The table came from immunoSEQ multiplex PCR; TCRdb's copy has only in-frame clones and leaves some out. The sample consists of under 350,000 clones, 55% to 75% of them appearing once. The treatment here: oral pan-JAK inhibitor, 5-10 mg twice daily. The sample was CD4+ T cells sorted from blood, taken at week 24, from a patient treated with tofacitinib. Every receptor here comes from a human donor with alopecia areata.

V usage is TRBV30 and J usage is TRBJ2-3; TRBD1 aligns across 10 bases. The CDR3 is 14 amino acids. J gave up 1 base and V 8 bases, and 6 bases lay outside the gene matches. Per germline, CDR1 GTSNPN and CDR2 SVGIG (reference sequence). The CDR3 spells CATSGTGGTDTQYF. In DNA, the CDR3 is TGTGCCACCTCCGGGACAGGGGGCACAGATACGCAGTATTTT.

The chain employs TRBV29-1 and TRBJ1-6; D possibly corresponds to TRBD1 (5 bases). The CDR3 contains 13 residues. Germline V gene sequence: CDR1 SQVTM, CDR2 ANQGSEA. Trimming stripped 6 bases from V and 7 bases from J, with 13 bases between. The CDR3 coding sequence is TGCAGCGTAAAAGACAGCTTCAATTCACCCCTCCACTTT. Translation gives CSVKDSFNSPLHF. Filled out from reference TRBV29-1 and TRBJ1-6, the complete variable domain reads SAVISQKPSRDICQRGTSLTIQCQVDSQVTMMFWYRQQPGQSLTLIATANQGSEATYESGFVIDKFPISRPNLTFSTLTVSNMSPEDSSIYLCSVKDSFNSPLHFGNGTRLTVT.

This clone has a handful of counts. J is TRBJ1-2 and V is TRBV7-9, with D possibly matching TRBD1 (6 bases). The V end lost 3 bases, the J end lost 4 bases, and 6 bases lay between the germline ends. Germline loops: CDR1 SEHNR, CDR2 FQNEAQ (reference sequence). This CDR3 region has 12 residues. Here the CDR3 reads CASSLDSYGYTF. CDR3 coding DNA: TGTGCCAGCAGCTTGGACAGCTATGGCTACACCTTC.

This clone has more than one count but fewer than ten. J is TRBJ2-3 and V is TRBV6-5; D perhaps matches TRBD1 (5 bases). Trimming stripped 2 bases from V and 4 bases from J, with 13 bases between. Germline CDR1 reads MNHEY; CDR2 reads SVGAGI. The CDR3 consists of 15 residues. CDR3 sequence reads: CASSYGAGIADTQYF. The CDR3 DNA reads as TGTGCCAGCAGTTACGGGGCTGGTATCGCAGATACGCAGTATTTT.

The J gene is TRBJ1-2, the V gene TRBV7-2, with 10 bases identical to TRBD1. The germline V gene encodes CDR1 SGHTA and CDR2 FQGNSA. This CDR3 has 14 residues. V dropped 4 bases and J dropped 4; count of bases not matched to a gene: 3. CDR3 sequence reads: CASSSTGGPYGYTF. The DNA for the CDR3 is TGTGCCAGCAGCTCGACAGGGGGCCCCTATGGCTACACCTTC.

CDR3 in amino acids: CASSQTDRYQPQHF. DNA for the CDR3: TGCGCCAGCAGCCAAACCGACAGATATCAGCCCCAGCATTTT. V is TRBV4-1 and J is TRBJ1-5, with D possibly being TRBD1 (5 bases). The germline gives CDR1 MGHRA, CDR2 YSYEKL. Trimming stripped 2 bases from V and 5 bases from J, with 10 bases between. The CDR3 contains 14 residues.

J is TRBJ1-6 and V is TRBV7-2; D unresolved. Germline V gene data show CDR1 as SGHTA and CDR2 as FQGNSA. Trimming removed 1 base at V and 10 bases at J, with 8 bases between. This CDR3 spans 13 amino acids. CDR3 DNA sequence: TGTGCCAGCAGCTTAGGGAAGAAATCACCCCTCCACTTT. This translates into CASSLGKKSPLHF.

The rearrangement links TRBV27 to TRBJ2-7, with 10 bases fitting TRBD2. The germline V gene encodes CDR1 MNHEY and CDR2 SMNVEV (reference sequence). V lost 6 bases and J lost 3; bases outside the gene matches: 5. The CDR3 loop spans 14 amino acids. This chain's CDR3 is CASSSSGGYYEQYF. Here the CDR3 DNA reads TGTGCCAGCAGCTCTAGCGGGGGTTACTACGAGCAGTACTTC.

Comments on this clone: One junction end disagrees with the germline gene, perhaps due to a read error. V gene TRBV6-1 combines with J gene TRBJ2-7, with D possibly matching TRBD2 (6 bases). The CDR3 runs to 13 residues. Germline V CDR1 and CDR2: MNHNS, SASEGT. The CDR3 DNA sequence: TGTGCCAGCAGTGAAGCGCGGCAGGGAGGAATCGACTTC. It specifies CASSEARQGGIDF.

This clone came up once. The chain uses TRBV27 and TRBJ2-5, with D possibly TRBD2 on 7 matching bases. The CDR3 is 16 residues long. Per germline, CDR1 MNHEY and CDR2 SMNVEV (reference sequence). V lost 5 bases to trimming and J lost 6 bases, with 22 bases between them. The CDR3: CASSIGAGASVKTQYF. The CDR3 DNA is TGTGCCAGCAGTATTGGGGCGGGGGCCTCTGTAAAGACCCAGTACTTC.

The chain joins TRBV28 to TRBJ2-7; D tentatively fits TRBD1 or TRBD2 (5 bases each). Germline V gives CDR1 MDHEN, CDR2 SYDVKM. The CDR3 totals 12 residues. Trimming shortened V by 6 bases and J by 3 bases, and 9 bases separated the two germline ends. The CDR3 spells CASRGVNYEQYF. The CDR3 DNA sequence: TGTGCCAGCAGGGGGGTTAACTACGAGCAGTACTTC.

Only a few counts were recorded for this clone. The CDR3 reads CSVTGTTYEQYF. The CDR3 DNA reads as TGCAGCGTTACCGGGACAACCTACGAGCAGTACTTC. The rearrangement uses TRBV29-1 and TRBJ2-5; TRBD1 is a possible D gene (6 bases). The J call could be wrong; TRBJ2-7 is a better fit for the DNA end. Germline loops: CDR1 SQVTM, CDR2 ANQGSEA. The CDR3 loop spans 12 amino acids.

The chain couples TRBV29-1 to TRBJ2-5; maybe TRBD2 (6 bases). CDR3 size: 12 residues. CDR1 is SQVTM and CDR2 is ANQGSEA in the germline V gene. V dropped 7 bases and J dropped 5 bases, with 14 bases sitting between them. In nucleotides, the CDR3 is TGCAGCGCCGTCGGGGGAGGCGAGACCCAGTACTTC. Encoded protein: CSAVGGGETQYF.

The chain combines TRBV2 with TRBJ1-6, with unresolved D. The CDR3 spans 11 residues. Germline loops: CDR1 SNHLY, CDR2 FYNNEI. The ends were cut back, 6 bases at V and 12 bases at J, with 9 bases in the middle. Written as DNA, the CDR3 is TGTGCCAGCAGGATTGGGGAACCCCTCCACTTT. Translated, it gives CASRIGEPLHF.